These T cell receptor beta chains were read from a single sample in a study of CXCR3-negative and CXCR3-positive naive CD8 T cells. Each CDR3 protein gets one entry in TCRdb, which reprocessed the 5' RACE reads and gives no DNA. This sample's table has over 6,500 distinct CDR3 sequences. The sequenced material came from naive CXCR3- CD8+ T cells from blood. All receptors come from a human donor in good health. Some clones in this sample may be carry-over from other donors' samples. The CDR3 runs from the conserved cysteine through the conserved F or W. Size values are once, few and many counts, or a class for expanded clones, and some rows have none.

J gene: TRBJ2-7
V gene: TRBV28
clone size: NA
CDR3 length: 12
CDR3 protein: CASSRGFYEQYF

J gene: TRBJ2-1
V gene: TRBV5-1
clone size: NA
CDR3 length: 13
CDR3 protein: CASSFRQNNEQFF

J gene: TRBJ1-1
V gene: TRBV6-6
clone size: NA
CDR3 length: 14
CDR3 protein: CASSYVKGGTEAFF

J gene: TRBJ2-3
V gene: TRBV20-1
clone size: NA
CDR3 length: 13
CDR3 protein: CSAREGVRDTQYF

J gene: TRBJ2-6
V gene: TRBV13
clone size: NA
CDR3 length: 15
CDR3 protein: CASSSRGLGANVLTF

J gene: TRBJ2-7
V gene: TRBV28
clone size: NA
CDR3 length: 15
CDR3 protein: CASRPRTSFGHEQYF

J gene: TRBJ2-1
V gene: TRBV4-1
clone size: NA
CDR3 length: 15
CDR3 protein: CASSQRWGGHNEQFF

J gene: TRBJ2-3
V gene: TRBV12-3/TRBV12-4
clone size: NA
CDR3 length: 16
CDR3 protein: CASRPPGHLDTDTQYF

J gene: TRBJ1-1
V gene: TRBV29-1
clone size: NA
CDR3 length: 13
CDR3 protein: CSVSGQGYTEAFF

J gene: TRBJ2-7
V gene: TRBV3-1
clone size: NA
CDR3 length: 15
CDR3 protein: CASSQEGDGTYEQYF

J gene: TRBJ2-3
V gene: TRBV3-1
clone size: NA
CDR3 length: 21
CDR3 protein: CASSQVLPGLAGIMGTDTQYF

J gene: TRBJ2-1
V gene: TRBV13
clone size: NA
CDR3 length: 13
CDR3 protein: CASGVVGFNEQFF

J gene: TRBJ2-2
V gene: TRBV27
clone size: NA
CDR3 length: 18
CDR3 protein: CASSLLGWTSGDNGELFF

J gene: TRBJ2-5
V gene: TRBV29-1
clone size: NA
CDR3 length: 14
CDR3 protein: CSVEEYSRTETQYF

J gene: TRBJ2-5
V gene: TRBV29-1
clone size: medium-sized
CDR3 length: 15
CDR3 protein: CSVNGKRPLSETQYF

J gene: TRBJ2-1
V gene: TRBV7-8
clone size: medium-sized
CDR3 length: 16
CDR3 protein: CASRHGPGQGDDEQFF

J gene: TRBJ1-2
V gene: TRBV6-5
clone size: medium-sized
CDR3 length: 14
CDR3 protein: CASSGPWGKDGYTF

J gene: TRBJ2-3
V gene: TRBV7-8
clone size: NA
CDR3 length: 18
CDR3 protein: CASSLDRQGPLGTDTQYF

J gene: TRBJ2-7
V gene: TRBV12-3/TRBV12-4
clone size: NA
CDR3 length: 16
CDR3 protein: CASSFRRTGSSYEQYF

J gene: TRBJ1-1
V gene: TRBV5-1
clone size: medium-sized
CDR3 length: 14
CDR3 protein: CASSLGPGATEAFF

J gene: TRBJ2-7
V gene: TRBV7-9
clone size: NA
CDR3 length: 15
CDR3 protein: CASSPPRGSLYEQYF

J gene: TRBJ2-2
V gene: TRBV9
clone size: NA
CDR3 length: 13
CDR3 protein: CASSPDATGELFF

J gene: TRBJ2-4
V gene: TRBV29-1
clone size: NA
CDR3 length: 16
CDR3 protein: CSVRKENGQGVNIQYF

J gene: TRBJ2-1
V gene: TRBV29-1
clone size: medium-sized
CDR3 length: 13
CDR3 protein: CSVDWDRGNEQFF

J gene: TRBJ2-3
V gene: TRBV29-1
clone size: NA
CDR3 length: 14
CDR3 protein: CSGEGLAGKDTQYF

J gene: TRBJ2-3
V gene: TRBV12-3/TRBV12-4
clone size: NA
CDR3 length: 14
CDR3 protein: CASSSPRGPDTQYF

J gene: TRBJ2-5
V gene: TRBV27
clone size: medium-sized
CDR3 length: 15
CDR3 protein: CASRGRWTGGETQYF

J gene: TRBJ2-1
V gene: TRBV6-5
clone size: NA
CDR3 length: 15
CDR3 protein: CASSYGGGFYNEQFF

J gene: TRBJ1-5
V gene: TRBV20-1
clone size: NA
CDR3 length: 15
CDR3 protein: CSAQGRGFGNQPQHF

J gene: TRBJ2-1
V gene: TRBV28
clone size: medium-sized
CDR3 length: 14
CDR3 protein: CASSPLDGYNEQFF

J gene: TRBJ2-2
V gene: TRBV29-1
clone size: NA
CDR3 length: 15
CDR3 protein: CSVVGPGGSTGELFF

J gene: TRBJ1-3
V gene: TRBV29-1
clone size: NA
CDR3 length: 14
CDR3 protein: CSAVDDRLGNTIYF

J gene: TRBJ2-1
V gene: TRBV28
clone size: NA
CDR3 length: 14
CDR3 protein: CASSLKTSYNEQFF

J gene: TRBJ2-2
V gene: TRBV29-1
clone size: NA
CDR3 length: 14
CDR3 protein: CSVVLTAFTGELFF

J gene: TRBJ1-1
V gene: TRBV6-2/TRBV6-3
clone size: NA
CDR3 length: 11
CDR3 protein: CASGHGTEAFF

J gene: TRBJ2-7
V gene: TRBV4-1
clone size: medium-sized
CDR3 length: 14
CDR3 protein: CASSPATGEYEQYF

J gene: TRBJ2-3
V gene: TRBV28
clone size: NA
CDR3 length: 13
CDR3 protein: CASSFRVTDTQYF

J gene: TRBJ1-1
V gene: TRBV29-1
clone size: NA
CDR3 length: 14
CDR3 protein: CSVQVREVNTEAFF

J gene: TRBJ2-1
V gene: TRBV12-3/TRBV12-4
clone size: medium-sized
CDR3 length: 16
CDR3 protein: CASSLTVGITYNEQFF